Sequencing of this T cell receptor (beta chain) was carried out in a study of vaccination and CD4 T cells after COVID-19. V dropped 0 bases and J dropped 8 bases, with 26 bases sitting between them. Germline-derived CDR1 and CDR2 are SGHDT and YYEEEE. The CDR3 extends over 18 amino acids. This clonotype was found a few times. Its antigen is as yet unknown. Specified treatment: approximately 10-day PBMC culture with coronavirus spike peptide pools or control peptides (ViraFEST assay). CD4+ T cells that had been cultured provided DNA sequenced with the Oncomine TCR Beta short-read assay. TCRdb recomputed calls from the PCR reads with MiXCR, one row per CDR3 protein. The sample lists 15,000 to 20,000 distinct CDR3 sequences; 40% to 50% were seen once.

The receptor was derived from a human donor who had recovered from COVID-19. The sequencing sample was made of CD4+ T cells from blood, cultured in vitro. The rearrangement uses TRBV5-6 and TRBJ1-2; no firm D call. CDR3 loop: CASSLVLSSLVGGHGYTF. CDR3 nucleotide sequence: TGTGCCAGCAGCTTGGTGTTGAGCAGCTTGGTAGGAGGTCACGGCTACACCTTC.